Listed below are T cell receptor beta chains from one sample, sequenced in a study of Ad26.COV2.S vaccination and SARS-CoV-2 variants. Sequencing used immunoSEQ multiplex PCR; TCRdb keeps in-frame clones, though not all of them. Of 300,000 to 400,000 clones listed, 92% are singletons. The sequenced sample was peripheral blood, obtained after recovery from COVID-19. The receptors derive from a human donor who had recovered from COVID-19. CDR3s include the opening cysteine and the closing phenylalanine or tryptophan. A D gene is named only where the DNA matches it firmly. Size is stated for part of the rows, as once, few or many counts, or as a class when the clone is expanded.

DNA	CDR3	D	J	size	V
TGTGCCACCAGCAGAGATCAGGGAGAGCGCAATCAGCCCCAGCATTTT	CATSRDQGERNQPQHF	.	TRBJ1-5	once	TRBV15
TGTGCCAGCAGCCTTACAGGGGGTGGCTACACCTTC	CASSLTGGGYTF	TRBD1	TRBJ1-2	.	TRBV5-6
TGTGCCAGCAGCGAACTAGCGACGACTACAGATACGCAGTATTTT	CASSELATTTDTQYF	TRBD2	TRBJ2-3	.	TRBV9
TGTGCCAGCAGCTTTACAGGGCCAGATACGCAGTATTTT	CASSFTGPDTQYF	.	TRBJ2-3	.	TRBV5-4
TGTGCCACGAATTCCGGGACAGGGATAAGCTCTGGAAACACCATATATTTT	CATNSGTGISSGNTIYF	TRBD1	TRBJ1-3	.	TRBV9
TGTGCCAGCAGCGTAGTCCCAGGGGGCGAGAACTATGGCTACACCTTC	CASSVVPGGENYGYTF	TRBD1	TRBJ1-2	.	TRBV9
TGCGCCAGCAGCTGGGGGACAGCCGGGCCTAATGAAAAACTGTTTTTT	CASSWGTAGPNEKLFF	TRBD1	TRBJ1-4	.	TRBV5-1
TGCAGTGCTAGTCCAGTCACTGAAGCTTTCTTT	CSASPVTEAFF	.	TRBJ1-1	.	TRBV20-1
TGTGCCAGTAGTTCCGGAGGACTGGCCTACGAGCAGTACTTC	CASSSGGLAYEQYF	.	TRBJ2-7	.	TRBV19
TGTGCCAGCAGCCCGGGGGGCACGAGCTCCTACGAGCAGTACTTC	CASSPGGTSSYEQYF	.	TRBJ2-7	once	TRBV9
TGTGCCAGCAGCTTGAATGGGGCCAACGTCCTGACTTTC	CASSLNGANVLTF	.	TRBJ2-6	.	TRBV7-2
TGTGCCAGTAGTATAGAGGGTGGCGACAGGGGCCTTCAGCCCCAGCATTTT	CASSIEGGDRGLQPQHF	TRBD1	TRBJ1-5	.	TRBV19
TGTGCCAGCAGCCAAGCTGGGACAGGCCTACCCAACACTGAAGCTTTCTTT	CASSQAGTGLPNTEAFF	TRBD1	TRBJ1-1	.	TRBV14